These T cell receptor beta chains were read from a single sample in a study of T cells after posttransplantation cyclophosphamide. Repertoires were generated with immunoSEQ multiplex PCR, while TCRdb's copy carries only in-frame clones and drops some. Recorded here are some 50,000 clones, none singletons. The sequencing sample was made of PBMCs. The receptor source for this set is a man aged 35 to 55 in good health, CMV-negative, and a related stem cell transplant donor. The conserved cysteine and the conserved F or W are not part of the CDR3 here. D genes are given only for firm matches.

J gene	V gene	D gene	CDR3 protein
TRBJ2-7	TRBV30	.	AWERGTYEQY
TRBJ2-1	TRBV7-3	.	ASSFREAEQF
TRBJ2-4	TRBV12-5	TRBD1	ASGLVWGQALLAKNIQY
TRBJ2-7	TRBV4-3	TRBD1	ASSQGQGAGYEQY
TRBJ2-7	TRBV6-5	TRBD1	ASSYSQGGSYEQY
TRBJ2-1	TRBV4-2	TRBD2	ASSQDPGLAVYNEQF
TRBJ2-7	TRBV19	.	ASSITSGHIYEQY
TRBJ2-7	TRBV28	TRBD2	ASTGTSGGQDYEQY
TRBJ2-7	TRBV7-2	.	ASSPIREVNNEQY
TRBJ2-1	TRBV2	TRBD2	ASSVTSGTNNEQF
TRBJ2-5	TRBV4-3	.	ASSQPVSRGQETQY
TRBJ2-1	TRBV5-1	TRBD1	ASSLVTGGNEQF
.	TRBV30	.	AWRQGPSYEQY
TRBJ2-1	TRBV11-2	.	ASSTLDTAHEQF
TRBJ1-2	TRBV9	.	ASSGQTTPNYGYT
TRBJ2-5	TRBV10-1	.	ASSESGRAEETQY
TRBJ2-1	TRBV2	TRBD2	ASFDLAANEQF